This TCR beta chain was sequenced during a study of T cells in Graves' hyperthyroidism and ophthalmopathy. This clonotype was seen many times. TCR beta CDR3 regions were amplified from RNA transcripts. HTBI primers were employed in a first-round RT-PCR of the TCR CDR3. Using its own MiXCR run on the multiplex PCR reads, TCRdb lists one record per CDR3 protein. The sample has roughly 580,000 distinct CDR3 sequences; roughly 14% are singletons. The V gene lost 3 bases and the J gene lost 0 bases, with 6 bases spanning the gap. The CDR3 is made up of 14 amino acids. Germline CDR1 and CDR2: KGHSH and LQKENI.

The sequence derives from a woman between 25 and 40 years old with Graves' hyperthyroidism that later progressed to Graves' ophthalmopathy. This rearrangement joins TRBV18 to TRBJ1-3, with D tentatively TRBD1 (6 bases). Sequenced sample: blood. The CDR3 loop reads CASSPDSSGNTIYF. The CDR3 nucleotides read TGTGCCAGCTCACCGGACAGCTCTGGAAACACCATATATTTT.